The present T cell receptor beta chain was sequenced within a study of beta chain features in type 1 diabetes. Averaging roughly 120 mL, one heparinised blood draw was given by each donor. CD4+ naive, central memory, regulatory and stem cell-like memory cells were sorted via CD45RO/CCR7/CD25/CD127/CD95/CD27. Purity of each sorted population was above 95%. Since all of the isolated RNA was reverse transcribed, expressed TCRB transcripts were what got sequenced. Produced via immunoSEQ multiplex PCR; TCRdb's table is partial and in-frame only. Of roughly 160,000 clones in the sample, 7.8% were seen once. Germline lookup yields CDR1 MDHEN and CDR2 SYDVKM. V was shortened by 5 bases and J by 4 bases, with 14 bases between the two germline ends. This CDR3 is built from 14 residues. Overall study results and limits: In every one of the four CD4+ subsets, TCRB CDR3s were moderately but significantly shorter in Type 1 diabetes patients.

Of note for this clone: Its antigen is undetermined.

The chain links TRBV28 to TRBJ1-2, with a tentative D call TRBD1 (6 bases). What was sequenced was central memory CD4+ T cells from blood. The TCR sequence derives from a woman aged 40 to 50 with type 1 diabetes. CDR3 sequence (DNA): TGTGCCAGCAGTCCCTCGGGACAAGGCTATGGCTACACCTTC. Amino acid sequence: CASSPSGQGYGYTF.